A few counts support the clone carrying this T cell receptor beta chain. The antigen is unknown. This sample stems from a study of early T cells in non-severe SARS-CoV-2 infection. Study details: Bulk RNA taken from unsorted whole blood was sequenced, leaving chains unpaired.

Study results and limitations: VDJdb matches were skewed toward anti-spike CD8 T cell responses.

The TCR library protocol attached unique molecular identifiers to the individual cDNA molecules. TCRdb itself ran the 5' RACE reads through MiXCR, one entry per CDR3 protein. The profile shows 85,000 to 90,000 distinct CDR3 sequences, 14% of them singletons. V lost 5 bases and J 3 bases, leaving 12 bases between the germline ends. There are 13 residues in the CDR3. The germline V gene has CDR1 SGHKS and CDR2 YYEKEE (reference sequence). Sequenced input: whole blood. The source is an adult who was a healthcare worker with PCR-confirmed SARS-CoV-2 infection or an uninfected control (not recorded which). The V and J genes are TRBV5-5 and TRBJ2-7; no definite D call. CDR3 sequence reads: CASSKDPDYEQYF. The CDR3 region has the DNA TGTGCCAGCAGTAAGGATCCGGACTACGAGCAGTACTTC.